These T cell receptor beta chains were read from a single sample in a study of blood T cell repertoires in COVID-19. Produced via immunoSEQ multiplex PCR; TCRdb's table is partial and in-frame only. The top ten hold 7.9% of the sample, which has around 110,000 clones, around 83% seen once. Sequencing was carried out using peripheral blood. All receptors come from a man in his sixties or seventies with acute or convalescent COVID-19. Each CDR3 is given with its conserved first and last residue. D genes are given only for firm matches. Clone sizes are given selectively: once, few, many, or a class where the clone is expanded.

D gene,clone size,V gene,CDR3 length,J gene,CDR3 DNA,CDR3 protein
TRBD1,NA,TRBV15,15,TRBJ2-4,TGTGCCACCAGCGGGACCCGGGACAGTAAAAACATTCAGTACTTC,CATSGTRDSKNIQYF
NA,once,TRBV5-1,15,TRBJ2-1,TGCGCCAGCAGCTTGGCCCCAGGGTCCTACAATGAGCAGTTCTTC,CASSLAPGSYNEQFF
NA,NA,TRBV19,17,TRBJ2-7,TGTGCCAGTAGTATAGACTTCCCCGACAGGACGCCCTACGAGCAGTACTTC,CASSIDFPDRTPYEQYF
NA,NA,TRBV5-8,14,TRBJ1-4,TGTGCCAGCAACACCGGGATCGTGGGGGAAAAACTGTTTTTT,CASNTGIVGEKLFF
TRBD1,NA,TRBV27,12,TRBJ2-1,TGTGCCAGCAGTTTAGCCGGACAGGGGGAGTTCTTC,CASSLAGQGEFF
TRBD1,few,TRBV6-5,15,TRBJ2-7,TGTGCCAGCAGGGGAACAGGGGGAGCAAACTACGAGCAGTACTTC,CASRGTGGANYEQYF
TRBD1,NA,TRBV2,15,TRBJ1-4,TGTGCCAGCAGTGTCGACAGGGGGCATAATGAAAAACTGTTTTTT,CASSVDRGHNEKLFF
NA,NA,TRBV2,16,TRBJ1-5,TGTGCCAGCAGGGGGGGGGACACCGTAGGCAATCAGCCCCAGCATTTT,CASRGGDTVGNQPQHF
NA,NA,TRBV27,15,TRBJ2-1,TGTGCCAGCAGTTTAGCGGGGAGCTTATACAATGAGCAGTTCTTC,CASSLAGSLYNEQFF
NA,once,TRBV9,15,TRBJ2-1,TGTGCCAGCAGCTTAACAGGAAGCTCCTACAATGAGCAGTTCTTC,CASSLTGSSYNEQFF
NA,NA,TRBV5-1,15,TRBJ2-3,TGCGCCAGCAGCTTGTACACCCAAAGAACAGATACGCAGTATTTT,CASSLYTQRTDTQYF
TRBD1,NA,TRBV3-1/TRBV3-2,17,TRBJ1-1,TGTGCCAGCAGCCAAACCTGGTCCGGGACAGTGAACACTGAAGCTTTCTTT,CASSQTWSGTVNTEAFF
TRBD1,NA,TRBV28,14,TRBJ2-1,TGTGCCAGCAGTTTGCCCCTGGGACAGGGTGAGCAGTTCTTC,CASSLPLGQGEQFF
NA,NA,TRBV30,14,TRBJ1-4,TGTGCCTGGAGTGTCGGGTCAACTAATGAAAAACTGTTTTTT,CAWSVGSTNEKLFF
NA,NA,TRBV5-1,14,TRBJ1-2,TGCGCCAGCGCCAGGGAGGGTACTGACTATGGCTACACCTTC,CASAREGTDYGYTF
NA,NA,TRBV15,14,TRBJ1-6,TGTGCCACCAGCCCAGGGGACGGTAATTCACCCCTCCACTTT,CATSPGDGNSPLHF
NA,NA,TRBV5-1,15,TRBJ2-5,TGCGCCAGCAGCCCGGGACTGACTTTCCAAGAGACCCAGTACTTC,CASSPGLTFQETQYF
NA,NA,TRBV2,13,TRBJ1-1,TGTGCCAGCAGCCAGGTAGAGAACACTGAAGCTTTCTTT,CASSQVENTEAFF
NA,once,TRBV4-1,13,TRBJ1-2,TGCGCCAGCAGCCAAGATTCGGACTATGGCTACACCTTC,CASSQDSDYGYTF
TRBD2,once,TRBV19,17,TRBJ2-2,TGTGCCAGCGGGAGGAGAATAGCGGGAGTTTTTGGCGGGGAGCTGTTTTTT,CASGRRIAGVFGGELFF
NA,NA,TRBV10-3,12,TRBJ1-1,TGTGCCATCAGTGTGGACAGAGGTGAAGCTTTCTTT,CAISVDRGEAFF
TRBD1,NA,TRBV5-6,15,TRBJ1-1,TGTGCCAGCAGTTTCCGGGACAGGGGGCTGACTGAAGCTTTCTTT,CASSFRDRGLTEAFF
NA,NA,TRBV11-2,16,TRBJ2-6,TGTGCCAGCCGAACGTTAACAGGGCCTGGGGCCAACGTCCTGACTTTC,CASRTLTGPGANVLTF
TRBD1,NA,TRBV28,15,TRBJ2-7,TGTGCCAGCAGTCAACCGACAGGGGCCCTCTACGAGCAGTACTTC,CASSQPTGALYEQYF
NA,once,TRBV19,12,TRBJ1-5,TGTGCCAGTAGTTTCCATAATCAGCCCCAGCATTTT,CASSFHNQPQHF
NA,NA,TRBV24-1,14,TRBJ2-1,TGTGCCACCAGTGTGAGCGGAATCAACAATGAGCAGTTCTTC,CATSVSGINNEQFF
NA,NA,TRBV19,14,TRBJ2-3,TGTGCCAGTACCGCCGAGGATAGCACAGATACGCAGTATTTT,CASTAEDSTDTQYF
TRBD1,NA,TRBV2,13,TRBJ1-5,TGTGCCAGCAGTGGGACAGGGGGCCAGCCCCAGCATTTT,CASSGTGGQPQHF
TRBD1,NA,TRBV6-5,16,TRBJ1-6,TGTGCCAGCAGTTCCCCGGACAGGGGGCCTAATTCACCCCTCCACTTT,CASSSPDRGPNSPLHF
NA,once,TRBV20-1,14,TRBJ2-1,TGCAGTGCTAGTTACGGGGATGGAAACAATGAGCAGTTCTTC,CSASYGDGNNEQFF
NA,once,TRBV27,14,TRBJ1-1,TGTGCCAGCAGCCCCAGGGAATCGGGCACTGAAGCTTTCTTT,CASSPRESGTEAFF
NA,NA,TRBV5-1,13,TRBJ2-4,TGCGCCAGCAGCTCGCCCCCGGGTGACATTCAGTACTTC,CASSSPPGDIQYF
NA,NA,TRBV5-5,11,TRBJ1-1,TGTGCCAGCCAGGGTTGGGGTGAAGCTTTCTTT,CASQGWGEAFF
TRBD1,NA,TRBV5-1,14,TRBJ2-3,TGCGCCAGCGGCCGGGACAGGGAGACAGATACGCAGTATTTT,CASGRDRETDTQYF
TRBD2,few,TRBV11-2,16,TRBJ2-1,TGTGCCAGCAGCTTAAAGGGGGGACTAGCGGTTAATGAGCAGTTCTTC,CASSLKGGLAVNEQFF
TRBD2,NA,TRBV3-1/TRBV3-2,21,TRBJ2-3,TGTGCCAGCAGCCGCCTGCGGGCTAGCGGGAGGGCATTGGGTTCCACAGATACGCAGTATTTT,CASSRLRASGRALGSTDTQYF
NA,NA,TRBV7-9,8,TRBJ1-2,TGTGCCTCAGATGGCTACACCTTC,CASDGYTF
NA,few,TRBV4-1,16,TRBJ2-3,TGCGCCAGCAGCCAAGAAAATCGTGTCCCCACAGATACGCAGTATTTT,CASSQENRVPTDTQYF
TRBD2,NA,TRBV27,14,TRBJ2-1,TGTGCCAGCACAAGCGGGGGATCCTACAATGAGCAGTTCTTC,CASTSGGSYNEQFF
TRBD1,once,TRBV7-6,14,TRBJ2-2,TGTGCCAGCAGCGTGGGACAGGGTACGGGGGAGCTGTTTTTT,CASSVGQGTGELFF
NA,NA,TRBV3-1/TRBV3-2,11,TRBJ1-1,TGTGCCAGCAGCCAAGCCAGGGAAGCTTTCTTT,CASSQAREAFF
NA,NA,TRBV19,15,TRBJ1-5,TGTGCCAGTAGTATAAGACAGGTTAGTTATCAGCCCCAGCATTTT,CASSIRQVSYQPQHF
NA,once,TRBV3-1/TRBV3-2,16,TRBJ2-2,TGTGCCAGCAGCCCTCGGACTCTGTTAAACACCGGGGAGCTGTTTTTT,CASSPRTLLNTGELFF
NA,NA,TRBV28,13,TRBJ1-5,TGTGCCAGCAGACTATCCCGTAAGGGGGTATATCATTTT,CASRLSRKGVYHF
TRBD1,NA,TRBV7-6,15,TRBJ2-7,TGTGCCAGCAGCTTAGCACAGGGGGGTTCCTACGAGCAGTACTTC,CASSLAQGGSYEQYF
NA,NA,TRBV18,17,TRBJ2-3,TGTGCCAGCTCACCATTCAGCGGGGGACAGCTTGCAGATACGCAGTATTTT,CASSPFSGGQLADTQYF
NA,NA,TRBV6-5,14,TRBJ2-5,TGTGCCAGCAGTCCCCGGGACACCCAAGAGACCCAGTACTTC,CASSPRDTQETQYF
NA,NA,TRBV9,13,TRBJ1-3,TGTGCCAGCAGCGTAGGGCTCCTTGACACCATATATTTT,CASSVGLLDTIYF